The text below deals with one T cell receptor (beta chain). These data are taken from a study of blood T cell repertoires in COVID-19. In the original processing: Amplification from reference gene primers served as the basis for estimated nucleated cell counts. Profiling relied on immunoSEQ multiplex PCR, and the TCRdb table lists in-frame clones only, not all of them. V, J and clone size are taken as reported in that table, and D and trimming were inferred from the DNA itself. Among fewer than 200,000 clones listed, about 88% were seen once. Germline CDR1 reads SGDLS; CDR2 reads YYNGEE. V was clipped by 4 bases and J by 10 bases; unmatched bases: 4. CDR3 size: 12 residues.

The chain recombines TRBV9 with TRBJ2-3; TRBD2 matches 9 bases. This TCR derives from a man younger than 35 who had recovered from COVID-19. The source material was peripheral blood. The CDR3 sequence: CASSPLAGSQYF. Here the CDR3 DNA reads TGTGCCAGCAGCCCCCTAGCGGGATCGCAGTATTTT.